These 3 T cell receptor beta chains originate from one sample sequenced in a study of vaccination and CD4 T cells after COVID-19. Sequencing of DNA taken from cultured CD4+ T cells relied on the Oncomine TCR Beta short-read assay. TCRdb re-called the PCR reads through MiXCR, storing one row per CDR3 protein. The table lists roughly 16,000 distinct CDR3 sequences, 52% of them singletons. Treatment indicated: approximately 11-day PBMC culture with coronavirus spike peptide pools or control peptides (ViraFEST assay). Their cognate antigens are unknown. The sequenced material came from CD4+ T cells from blood, cultured in vitro. These receptors were collected from a human donor who had recovered from COVID-19.

The chain uses TRBV7-2 and TRBJ2-7; 12 nucleotides line up with TRBD1. V trimming: 4 bases; J trimming: 3 bases; junction bases outside the gene matches: 4. This CDR3 has 15 amino acids. Per germline, CDR1 SGHTA and CDR2 FQGNSA. This chain's CDR3 is CASSSGTGGGYEQYF. The CDR3 DNA sequence: TGTGCCAGCAGCTCCGGGACAGGGGGCGGCTACGAGCAGTACTTC.

This clonotype has a handful of counts. V and J are TRBV10-3 and TRBJ1-6, with D perhaps matching TRBD1 (6 bases). The CDR3 is made up of 17 amino acids. The V end was cut by 2 bases, the J end by 4 bases, with 15 bases between. CDR1 is ENHRY and CDR2 is SYGVKD in the germline V gene. CDR3 nucleotide sequence: TGTGCCATCAGTGAGAATTTAGGGGGGCGGTATAATTCACCCCTCCACTTT. Protein: CAISENLGGRYNSPLHF.

The CDR3 here is CSARGPSSAEAFF. In DNA form, the CDR3 reads TGCAGTGCTAGAGGACCCTCCAGCGCTGAAGCTTTCTTT. V and J are TRBV20-1 and TRBJ1-1, with D uncertain. Trimming took 1 base from V and 6 from J, leaving 12 bases between them. The CDR3 runs 13 residues. CDR1 is DFQATT, CDR2 SNEGSKA, per germline (reference sequence).